A single sample gave rise to the 11 T cell receptor beta chains below, sequenced in a study of CD8 T cells in ankylosing spondylitis. TCRdb re-analysed the 5' RACE reads in MiXCR, keeping a single row per CDR3 protein. Of a few hundred thousand distinct CDR3 sequences in the sample, 7% to 9% are singletons; the top ten hold more than 12%. Antigen specificity for these receptors is unknown. General study results and limits: Fewer than 10 highly homologous variants formed a TCR beta motif that appeared characteristic of ankylosing spondylitis blood.

The material sequenced was blood, either unsorted or a sorted T cell fraction (not recorded which). All receptors derive from a male donor with ankylosing spondylitis.

The CDR3 bases are TGCGCCAGCAGCCCGGTCGTAGGGTCCTACGAGCAGTACTTC. Amino acid sequence: CASSPVVGSYEQYF. The rearrangement joins TRBV4-1 to TRBJ2-7; D is undetermined. The V gene's germline CDR1 is MGHRA and CDR2 YSYEKL. V gave up 4 bases and J gave up 1 base, with 11 bases separating them. CDR3 length: 14 residues.

This clonotype was counted between two and nine times. The chain links TRBV7-3 to TRBJ2-1; D might be TRBD1 (7 bases). The length of the CDR3 is 15 residues. CDR1 SGHTA and CDR2 FQGTGA come from the germline V gene. The ends were cut back, 5 bases at V and 2 bases at J, with 13 bases in the middle. The CDR3 is CASSRSGGPYNEQFF. Here the CDR3 DNA reads TGTGCCAGCAGCCGATCAGGGGGGCCCTACAATGAGCAGTTCTTC.

This clonotype occurred a few times. This chain uses TRBV4-1 with TRBJ2-1; TRBD2 matches 15 bases. There are 17 residues in the CDR3. With 4 bases clipped from V and 9 bases from J, the junction kept 10 bases outside the gene matches. Germline V gene sequence: CDR1 MGHRA, CDR2 YSYEKL. The CDR3 nucleotides read TGCGCCAGCAGCCCCAAGGTTGGGACTAGCGGGAGGCTTGAGCAGTTCTTC. This codes for CASSPKVGTSGRLEQFF.

This clonotype was picked up a small number of times. J is TRBJ2-2 and V is TRBV5-1, with 8 bases that match TRBD1. Germline V CDR1 and CDR2: SGHRS, YFSETQ. This CDR3 spans 14 amino acids. V shed 6 bases, J shed 4 bases, and the junction held 5 bases outside the gene matches. CDR3 sequence (DNA): TGCGCCAGCAAATGGGACAGGCGCACCGGGGAGCTGTTTTTT. It translates to CASKWDRRTGELFF.

This clonotype came up many times. This chain uses TRBV7-2 with TRBJ1-5, with 7 bases fitting TRBD1. The CDR3 covers 14 residues. Germline loops: CDR1 SGHTA, CDR2 FQGNSA. V shed 3 bases, J shed 5 bases, and the junction held 4 bases outside the gene matches. CDR3 region: CASSFGTAYQPQHF. Written as DNA, the CDR3 is TGTGCCAGCAGCTTTGGGACAGCCTATCAGCCCCAGCATTTT.

This clonotype showed up many times. This chain connects TRBV29-1 to TRBJ2-7; 9 nucleotides align to TRBD1. After removal of 4 bases from V and 6 bases from J, the junction contained 10 bases not matched to a gene. From germline, CDR1 is SQVTM and CDR2 ANQGSEA. CDR3 length: 14 amino acids. Here the CDR3 DNA reads TGCAGCGTTGCCCGGGGACAGGGATCTGCCGAGCAGTACTTC. The encoded protein is CSVARGQGSAEQYF.

This clonotype was recorded at least ten times. This chain connects TRBV18 to TRBJ2-5; D is possibly TRBD1 or TRBD2 (6 bases each). V was clipped by 3 bases and J by 2 bases, with 10 bases between them. The CDR3 consists of 14 residues. CDR1 KGHSH and CDR2 LQKENI come from the germline V gene. CDR3 nucleotide sequence: TGTGCCAGCTCACCGAGGGGGGATCAAGAGACCCAGTACTTC. Translation: CASSPRGDQETQYF.

This clonotype was seen a few times. The chain joins TRBV7-3 to TRBJ2-5, with D possibly matching TRBD2 (6 bases). Looked up from germline, CDR1 is SGHTA and CDR2 is FQGTGA. The CDR3 spans 14 residues. Trimming removed 4 bases at V and 5 bases at J, with 14 bases between. The CDR3 region is CASSSRLGEETQYF. CDR3 DNA: TGTGCCAGCAGCTCCAGACTAGGAGAGGAGACCCAGTACTTC.

This chain joins TRBV7-6 and TRBJ2-3; TRBD2 agrees at 11 bases. The CDR3 has 14 amino acids. V dropped 5 bases and J dropped 7; count of bases not matched to a gene: 5. The germline CDR1 and CDR2 sequences are SGHVS and FNYEAQ. The CDR3 sequence is CASSPGLAAHTQYF. Written as DNA, the CDR3 is TGTGCCAGCAGCCCGGGACTAGCGGCGCATACGCAGTATTTT.

As to this clonotype: A read error is possible here, since a much larger clone lies one base away. The V gene is TRBV12-3 or TRBV12-4, the J gene TRBJ2-5; 9 nucleotides align to TRBD1. The CDR3 covers 15 residues. The CDR3 DNA sequence: TGTGCCAGCAGTTTTTTGGGACAGGGTTATGAGACCCTGTACTTC. This sequence encodes CASSFLGQGYETLYF.

A few counts support this clonotype. The V gene is TRBV15, the J gene TRBJ2-7; D remains unclear. V lost 0 bases, J lost 3 bases, and 12 bases lay in between. The CDR3 contains 15 residues. Germline V gene lookup returns CDR1 LNHNV and CDR2 YYDKDF (reference sequence). CDR3 in DNA: TGTGCCACCAGCAGAGACCCCAGATCAAGCTACGAGCAGTACTTC. Amino acids: CATSRDPRSSYEQYF.